This T cell receptor beta chain was retrieved from a study of T-cell reconstitution after alpha-beta-depleted transplantation in children. Study-level points and caveats: The high TCRbeta diversity at day 60 in some patients came from surviving recipient T cells and thymic progenitors. Where alpha-beta T cells came from about two months after transplant was reportedly several hundred expanded graft clones. Once a year had passed after transplant, T-cell counts and diversity came mostly from newly produced T cells.

A word on this clonotype: Its antigen is currently unknown.

Unique molecular identifiers were used in preparing the TCRbeta library. MiXCR was run by TCRdb on the PCR reads, yielding one entry per CDR3 protein. In the table there are hundreds of thousands of distinct CDR3 sequences, around 17% of which are singletons. The material sequenced was PBMCs, mostly from graft donor cells, taken 360 days after TCRalphabeta/CD19-depleted stem cell transplant. This TCR derives from a male patient between 10 and 17 years old who had a stem cell transplant for acute lymphoblastic leukemia, so the T cells may come from the graft donor.

The CDR3 region is CASSLPLDRGQETQYF. The CDR3 bases are TGTGCCAGCAGCTTGCCTCTCGACAGGGGGCAAGAGACCCAGTACTTC. The chain joins TRBV7-8 to TRBJ2-5; TRBD1 matches 9 bases. With 3 bases clipped from V and 2 bases from J, the junction kept 7 bases outside the gene matches. Per germline, CDR1 SGHVS and CDR2 FQNEAQ. This CDR3 comprises 16 residues.